The 25 T cell receptor beta chains below were found in one sample sequenced in a study of T cells after yellow fever vaccination. One entry per CDR3 protein results from TCRdb running MiXCR on the 5' RACE reads. The sample includes hundreds of thousands of distinct CDR3 sequences, 8.7% of them seen just once. The sequencing used PBMCs, collected on the day of the first yellow fever vaccination. Receptor source: a man younger than 35 who received the YFV17D yellow fever vaccine.

The chain recombines TRBV11-1 with TRBJ2-2; weak D call: TRBD1 (5 bases). In germline, CDR1 is SGHAT, CDR2 FQDESV (reference sequence). There are 20 residues in the CDR3. The V end was cut by 0 bases, the J end by 5 bases, with 25 bases between. DNA of the CDR3: TGTGCCAGCAGCTTAGCGGCGGTGATTGCTTCTGCAGGGATAACCGGGGAGCTGTTTTTT. Translating it yields CASSLAAVIASAGITGELFF.

This clonotype was detected only a few times. The chain couples TRBV11-2 to TRBJ1-6, with 8 positions matching TRBD1. Losses at the gene ends were 3 bases for V and 7 bases for J; bases not matched to a gene: 14. CDR3 length: 18 residues. CDR1 and CDR2 (germline): SGHAT, FQNNGV. In DNA, the CDR3 is TGTGCCAGCAGCTTGATCCTCTCCAGGGGGCTCGGGAATTCACCCCTCCACTTT. It translates to CASSLILSRGLGNSPLHF.

This chain joins TRBV29-1 and TRBJ2-3; no clear D gene. This CDR3 comprises 15 residues. V lost 8 bases and J 0 bases, leaving 18 bases between the germline ends. CDR1 is SQVTM, CDR2 ANQGSEA, per germline. CDR3 DNA sequence: TGCAGCTCAGACGCCGACGGAACTAGCACAGATACGCAGTATTTT. This codes for CSSDADGTSTDTQYF.

The rearrangement uses TRBV5-1 and TRBJ2-7, with a tentative D call TRBD1 (5 bases). The V end was cut by 4 bases, the J end by 5 bases, with 19 bases between. The CDR3 covers 15 residues. Germline values: CDR1 SGHRS, CDR2 YFSETQ. The CDR3 sequence: CASSRGLKESDEQYV. In nucleotides, the CDR3 is TGCGCCAGCAGCAGGGGCCTTAAAGAAAGCGACGAGCAGTACGTC.

The rearrangement joins TRBV7-2 to TRBJ1-6; 9 bases agree with TRBD1. The junction had 6 bases not matched to a gene; V was cut back by 5 bases and J by 10 bases. Germline V gene lookup returns CDR1 SGHTA and CDR2 FQGNSA. The CDR3 loop spans 14 amino acids. The CDR3 region has the DNA TGTGCCAGCAGCCAACGACAGGGGGAATCACCCCTCCACTTT. Translated, it gives CASSQRQGESPLHF.

This clonotype was recorded many times. The DNA for the CDR3 is TGTGCCAGCAGCTTGAATGGCAGAGCCAGTAATGAAAAACTGTTTTTT. Its protein is CASSLNGRASNEKLFF. V and J are TRBV5-6 and TRBJ1-4; D is undetermined. The CDR3 is 16 amino acids. Trimming stripped 1 base from V and 4 bases from J, with 14 bases between. CDR1 and CDR2 (germline): SGHDT, YYEEEE.

The rearrangement joins TRBV27 to TRBJ2-7; TRBD1 is a possible D gene (5 bases). Germline V gene lookup returns CDR1 MNHEY and CDR2 SMNVEV (reference sequence). CDR3 length equals 15 residues. Trimming removed 8 bases at V and 2 bases at J, with 19 bases between. The CDR3 here is CASGPRRQPPYEQYF. DNA for the CDR3: TGTGCCAGCGGACCACGACGACAGCCTCCCTACGAGCAGTACTTC.

V gene TRBV5-1 combines with J gene TRBJ1-5; 7 bases are shared with TRBD1. The CDR3 length is 13 residues. With V trimmed by 4 bases and J by 7 bases, 5 bases remained unmatched. Germline assignment: CDR1 SGHRS and CDR2 YFSETQ. The CDR3 region is CASSLTGTQPQHF. In DNA, the CDR3 is TGCGCCAGCAGCCTGACAGGGACCCAGCCCCAGCATTTT. The full variable domain, in which reference TRBV5-1 and TRBJ1-5 provide the parts outside the CDR3, is KAGVTQTPRYLIKTRGQQVTLSCSPISGHRSVSWYQQTPGQGLQFLFEYFSETQRNKGNFPGRFSGRQFSNSRSEMNVSTLELGDSALYLCASSLTGTQPQHFGDGTRLSIL.

J is TRBJ1-5 and V is TRBV6-1; 8 nucleotides match TRBD1. The CDR3 spans 15 residues. Germline V gives CDR1 MNHNS, CDR2 SASEGT. Losses at the gene ends were 5 bases for V and 3 bases for J; bases not matched to a gene: 6. The CDR3 DNA is TGTGCCAGCAGTAAAACAGGGGGTTTCAATCAGCCCCAGCATTTT. Protein product: CASSKTGGFNQPQHF.

The rearrangement links TRBV20-1 to TRBJ1-6, with TRBD1 matching over 7 bases. The V gene's germline CDR1 is DFQATT and CDR2 SNEGSKA (reference sequence). The CDR3 runs 17 residues. V dropped 5 bases and J dropped 7; count of bases not matched to a gene: 17. The CDR3 coding sequence is TGCAGTGCTCGAGTATTTAAACAGGGGACTGGCAATTCACCCCTCCACTTT. Amino acids: CSARVFKQGTGNSPLHF.

The V and J genes are TRBV6-2 or TRBV6-3 and TRBJ2-4, with a weak D call TRBD2 (5 bases). Deletions cut 0 bases from V and 8 bases from J, with 20 bases between. The germline gives CDR1 MNHEY, CDR2 SVGEGT. The CDR3 has 17 residues. This CDR3 reads CASSYSILLEKRDIQYF. The CDR3 region has the DNA TGTGCCAGCAGTTACTCGATTCTCCTGGAGAAGAGGGACATTCAGTACTTC.

The rearrangement uses TRBV12-3 or TRBV12-4 and TRBJ2-2; 7 positions agree with TRBD1. This CDR3 contains 15 residues. V trimming: 5 bases; J trimming: 4 bases; junction bases outside the gene matches: 7. The CDR3 reads CASSLQGLGTGELFF. CDR3 nucleotides: TGTGCCAGCAGTCTACAGGGGCTAGGCACCGGGGAGCTGTTTTTT.

The chain employs TRBV5-1 and TRBJ2-4; D remains unclear. V lost 4 bases and J 4 bases, leaving 12 bases between the germline ends. The germline V gene has CDR1 SGHRS and CDR2 YFSETQ. This CDR3 has 14 residues. This CDR3 is CASSVTVAKNIQYF. In nucleotides, the CDR3 is TGCGCCAGCAGCGTAACCGTGGCAAAAAACATTCAGTACTTC.

The sample holds many counts of this clonotype. This chain uses TRBV9 with TRBJ2-3; 10 bases align to TRBD2. Germline CDR1 SGDLS, CDR2 YYNGEE. This CDR3 is built from 19 residues. Trimming took 4 bases from V and 6 from J; bases not matched to a gene: 20. The CDR3 loop reads CASSLRGDWTSGNWDTQYF. For the CDR3, the DNA is TGTGCCAGCAGCTTGAGAGGGGATTGGACTAGCGGAAACTGGGATACGCAGTATTTT.

The sample holds a few counts of this clonotype. CDR3 sequence (DNA): TGTGCCAGCAGTTGGACCGGCTTGCAGGGTCTCCCAAATTCACCCCTCCACTTT. Residues: CASSWTGLQGLPNSPLHF. The chain combines TRBV27 with TRBJ1-6, with D perhaps matching TRBD1 (5 bases). Trimming took 4 bases from V and 7 from J, leaving 23 bases between them. The CDR3 runs to 18 residues. Germline lookup yields CDR1 MNHEY and CDR2 SMNVEV (reference sequence).

This clonotype was seen repeatedly, ten times or more. The chain employs TRBV12-3 or TRBV12-4 and TRBJ2-1; 13 positions agree with TRBD2. This CDR3 has 13 amino acids. With 6 bases clipped from V and 13 bases from J, the junction kept 6 bases outside the gene matches. CDR3 residues: CASSPGLAGQQFF. The CDR3 region has the DNA TGTGCCAGCAGCCCGGGACTAGCGGGGCAACAGTTCTTC.

The J gene is TRBJ1-5, the V gene TRBV18; possible D gene TRBD1, 6 bases. The CDR3 is 13 residues long. CDR1 is KGHSH and CDR2 is LQKENI in the germline V gene. The V end was cut by 5 bases, the J end by 5 bases, with 10 bases between. CDR3 nucleotides: TGTGCCAGCTCAGCCGGGACATATCAGCCCCAGCATTTT. Translating gives CASSAGTYQPQHF.

This clonotype has a handful of counts. V gene TRBV5-5 combines with J gene TRBJ1-2; D is ambiguous. The CDR3 has 15 residues. Per germline, CDR1 SGHKS and CDR2 YYEKEE (reference sequence). Between the trimmed V and J ends, which lost 0 bases and 0 bases, there was a span of 9 bases. The CDR3 reads CASSLGGSPNYGYTF. CDR3 bases: TGTGCCAGCAGCTTGGGGGGAAGTCCTAACTATGGCTACACCTTC.

Many counts were recorded for this clonotype. The chain employs TRBV5-1 and TRBJ2-1; D is possibly TRBD2 (5 bases). The CDR3 loop spans 14 amino acids. Germline V CDR1 and CDR2: SGHRS, YFSETQ. Between the trimmed V and J ends, which lost 6 bases and 8 bases, there was a span of 18 bases. Here the CDR3 reads CASIPGPSTDEQFF. CDR3 nucleotides: TGCGCCAGCATCCCTGGTCCTAGCACTGATGAGCAGTTCTTC.

This clonotype was seen more than once but under ten times. The V gene is TRBV18, the J gene TRBJ1-2; D gene ambiguous. Germline V gene lookup returns CDR1 KGHSH and CDR2 LQKENI. V lost 2 bases, J lost 6 bases, and 7 bases lay in between. The CDR3 is made up of 12 amino acids. CDR3 in DNA: TGTGCCAGCTCACCAGAGACCGATGGCTACACCTTC. It is translated as CASSPETDGYTF.

J is TRBJ2-2 and V is TRBV29-1, with 8 bases that match TRBD2. This CDR3 is 13 amino acids long. With 6 bases clipped from V and 5 bases from J, the junction kept 5 bases outside the gene matches. Germline-derived CDR1 and CDR2 are SQVTM and ANQGSEA. CDR3 nucleotide sequence: TGCAGCGTGTCCCGGGGGGGGACCGGGGAGCTGTTTTTT. This codes for CSVSRGGTGELFF.

The V gene is TRBV10-2, the J gene TRBJ2-5; 8 bases align to TRBD2. Losses at the gene ends were 6 bases for V and 5 bases for J; bases not matched to a gene: 11. Germline V gene lookup returns CDR1 WSHSY and CDR2 SAAADI. The CDR3 sequence is 15 residues long. Here the CDR3 reads CASRARGLAGETQYF. CDR3 coding DNA: TGCGCCAGCAGAGCGAGAGGACTAGCCGGGGAGACCCAGTACTTC.

The gene calls are TRBV6-5 and TRBJ2-7; 7 nucleotides agree with TRBD2. Trimming at V came to 0 bases and at J to 3 bases, leaving 8 bases not matched to a gene. The CDR3 is 16 amino acids. CDR1 is MNHEY and CDR2 is SVGAGI in the germline V gene. The DNA for the CDR3 is TGTGCCAGCAGTTACTCGTCCGCGGGGGTCAACTACGAGCAGTACGTC. It is translated as CASSYSSAGVNYEQYV.

This clonotype has only a few counts. The chain couples TRBV6-2 or TRBV6-3 to TRBJ2-5; D tentatively fits TRBD1 or TRBD2 (5 bases each). The CDR3 covers 14 residues. V lost 4 bases, J lost 5 bases, and 14 bases lay in between. The germline CDR1 and CDR2 sequences are MNHEY and SVGEGT. As DNA, the CDR3 is TGTGCCAGCAGTTCCCGGGACCTCCCGGAGACCCAGTACTTC. It is translated as CASSSRDLPETQYF.

The genes are TRBV25-1 and TRBJ2-1, with TRBD1 matching 8 bases. Germline CDR1 MGHDK, CDR2 SYGVNS. This CDR3 has 14 amino acids. Germline trimming cut 3 bases from V and 7 bases from J; bases unmatched to any gene: 5. CDR3 loop: CASSDRGQVNEQFF. As DNA, the CDR3 is TGTGCCAGCAGTGACAGGGGACAGGTAAATGAGCAGTTCTTC.